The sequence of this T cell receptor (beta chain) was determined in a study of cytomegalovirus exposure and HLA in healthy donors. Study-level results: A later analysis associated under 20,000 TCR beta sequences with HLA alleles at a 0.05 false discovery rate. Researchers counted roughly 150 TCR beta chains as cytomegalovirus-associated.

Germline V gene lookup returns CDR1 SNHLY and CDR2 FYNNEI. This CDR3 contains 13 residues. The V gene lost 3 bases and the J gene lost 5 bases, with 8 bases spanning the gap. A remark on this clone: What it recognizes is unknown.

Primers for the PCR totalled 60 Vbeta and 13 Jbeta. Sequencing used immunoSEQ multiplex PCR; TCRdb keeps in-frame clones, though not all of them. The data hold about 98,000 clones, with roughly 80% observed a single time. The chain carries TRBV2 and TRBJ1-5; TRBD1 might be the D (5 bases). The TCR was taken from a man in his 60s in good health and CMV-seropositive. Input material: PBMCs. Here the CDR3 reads CASSERGYQPQHF. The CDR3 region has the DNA TGTGCCAGCAGTGAGCGGGGCTATCAGCCCCAGCATTTT.